The text below deals with one TCR beta chain. Its antigen is not yet known. One base away there is no much larger clone; base qualities are not given. The CDR3 measures 16 amino acids from cysteine to phenylalanine. Just CDR3 DNA is preserved here, 48 bases in frame from base 1. The germline V gene (reference sequence) supplies CDR1 LNHDA and CDR2 SQIVND. Trimming removed 5 bases from V and 0 bases from J, leaving 16 bases between the germline ends. The source of the sample is a study of control samples from healthy donors and cancer patients (dated by TCRdb to between 2020 and 2021). The protocol used for the library was the immunoSEQ multiplex PCR assay. As stored in TCRdb, this immuneACCESS dataset retains in-frame rearrangements with V and J assigned. A fraction of the clones does not appear; measured against another copy, unresolved V genes explain less than half of the discrepancy, and the remainder lacks a known reason. The sample table records roughly 120,000 clones; under 95% of these occur just once. The top ten hold more than 1.5% of the sample.

The sequence derives from a man aged 45-65 years with head and neck cancer. The sequencing sample was made of PBMCs. Recombination joined TRBV19 with TRBJ1-1, with the D gene too uncertain to name. The sequenced DNA is TGTGCCAGTAGTCCTGTCCGGGAGGCCTTGAACACTGAAGCTTTCTTT. This translates into CASSPVREALNTEAFF.